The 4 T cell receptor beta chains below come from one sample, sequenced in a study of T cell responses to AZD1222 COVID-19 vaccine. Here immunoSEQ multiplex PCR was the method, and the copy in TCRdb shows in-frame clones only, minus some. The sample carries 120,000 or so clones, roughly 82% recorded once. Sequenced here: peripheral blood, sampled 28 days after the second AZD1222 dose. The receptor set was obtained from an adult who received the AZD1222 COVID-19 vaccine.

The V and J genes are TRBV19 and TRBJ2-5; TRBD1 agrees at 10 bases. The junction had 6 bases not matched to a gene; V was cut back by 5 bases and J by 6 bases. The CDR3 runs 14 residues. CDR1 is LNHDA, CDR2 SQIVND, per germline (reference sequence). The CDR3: CASSRQGAKKTQYF. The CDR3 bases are TGTGCCAGTAGTCGACAGGGGGCTAAGAAGACCCAGTACTTC.

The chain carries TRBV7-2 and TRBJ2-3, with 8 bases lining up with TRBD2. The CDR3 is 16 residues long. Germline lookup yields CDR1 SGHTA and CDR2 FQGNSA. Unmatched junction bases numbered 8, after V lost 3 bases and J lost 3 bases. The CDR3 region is CASSFSGGGRTDTQYF. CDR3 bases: TGTGCCAGCAGCTTTTCTGGCGGGGGGAGAACAGATACGCAGTATTTT.

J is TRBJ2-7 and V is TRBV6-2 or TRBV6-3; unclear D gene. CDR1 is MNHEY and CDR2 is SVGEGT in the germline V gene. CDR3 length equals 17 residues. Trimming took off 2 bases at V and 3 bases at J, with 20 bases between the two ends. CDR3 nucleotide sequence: TGTGCCAGCAGTTACGCGGCTTGGGGTGGCCTAAACTACGAGCAGTACTTC. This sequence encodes CASSYAAWGGLNYEQYF.

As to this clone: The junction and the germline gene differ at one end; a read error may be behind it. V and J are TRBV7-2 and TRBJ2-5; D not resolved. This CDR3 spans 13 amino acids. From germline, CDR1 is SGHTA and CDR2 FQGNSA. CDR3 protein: CASSLLHQGTQYF. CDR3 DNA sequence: TGTGCCAGCAGCTTACTCCACCAAGGGACCCAGTACTTC.